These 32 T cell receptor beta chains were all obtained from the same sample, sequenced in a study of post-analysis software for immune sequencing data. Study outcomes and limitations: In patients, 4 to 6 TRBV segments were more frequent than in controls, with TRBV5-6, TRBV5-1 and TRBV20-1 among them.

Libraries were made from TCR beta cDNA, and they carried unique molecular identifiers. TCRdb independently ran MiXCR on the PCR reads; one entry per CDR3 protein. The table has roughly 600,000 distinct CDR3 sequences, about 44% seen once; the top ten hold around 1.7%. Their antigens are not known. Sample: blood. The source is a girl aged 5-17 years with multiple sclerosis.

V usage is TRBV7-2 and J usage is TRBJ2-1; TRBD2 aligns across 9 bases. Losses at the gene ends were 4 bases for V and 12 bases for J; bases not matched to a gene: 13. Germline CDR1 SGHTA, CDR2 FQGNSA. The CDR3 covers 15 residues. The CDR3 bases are TGTGCCAGCAGCTCCCATAGCGGGAGATTAGATGGGCAGTTCTTC. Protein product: CASSSHSGRLDGQFF.

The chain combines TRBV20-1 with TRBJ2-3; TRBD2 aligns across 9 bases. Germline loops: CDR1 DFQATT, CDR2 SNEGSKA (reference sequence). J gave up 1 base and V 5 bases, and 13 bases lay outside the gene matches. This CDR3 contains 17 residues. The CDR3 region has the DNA TGCAGTGCTCCCCGAAACGTAGGCGGGAGGGGCACAGATACGCAGTATTTT. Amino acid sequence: CSAPRNVGGRGTDTQYF.

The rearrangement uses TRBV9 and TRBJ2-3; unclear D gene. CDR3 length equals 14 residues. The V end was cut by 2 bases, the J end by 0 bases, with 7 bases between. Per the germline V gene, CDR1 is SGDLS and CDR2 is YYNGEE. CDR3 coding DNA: TGTGCCAGCAGCGTCCTGCCAAGCACAGATACGCAGTATTTT. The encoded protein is CASSVLPSTDTQYF.

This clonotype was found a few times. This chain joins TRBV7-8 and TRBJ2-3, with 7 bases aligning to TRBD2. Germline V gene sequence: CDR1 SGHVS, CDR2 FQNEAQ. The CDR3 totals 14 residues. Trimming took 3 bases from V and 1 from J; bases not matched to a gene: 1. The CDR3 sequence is CASSFAGGTDTQYF. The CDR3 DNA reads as TGTGCCAGCAGCTTCGCGGGGGGCACAGATACGCAGTATTTT. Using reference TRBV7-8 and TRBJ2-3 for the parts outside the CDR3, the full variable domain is GAGVSQSPRYKVAKRGQDVALRCDPISGHVSLFWYQQALGQGPEFLTYFQNEAQLDKSGLPSDRFFAERPEGSVSTLKIQRTQQEDSAVYLCASSFAGGTDTQYFGPGTRLTVL.

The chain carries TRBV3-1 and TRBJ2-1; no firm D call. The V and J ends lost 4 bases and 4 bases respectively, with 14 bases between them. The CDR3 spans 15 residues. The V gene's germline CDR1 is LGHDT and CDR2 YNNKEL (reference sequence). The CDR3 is CASSPSELSYNEQFF. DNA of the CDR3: TGTGCCAGCAGCCCCTCAGAGCTGAGTTACAATGAGCAGTTCTTC.

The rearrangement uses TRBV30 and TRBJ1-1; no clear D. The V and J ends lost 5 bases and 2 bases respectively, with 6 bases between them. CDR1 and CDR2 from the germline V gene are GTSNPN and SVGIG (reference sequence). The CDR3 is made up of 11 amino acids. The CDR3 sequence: CAWFFNTEAFF. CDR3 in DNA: TGTGCCTGGTTTTTTAACACTGAAGCTTTCTTT.

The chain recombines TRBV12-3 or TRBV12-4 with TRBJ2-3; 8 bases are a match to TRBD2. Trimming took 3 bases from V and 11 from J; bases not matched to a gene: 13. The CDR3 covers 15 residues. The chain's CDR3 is CASSFQREPKGMQYF. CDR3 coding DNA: TGTGCCAGCAGTTTCCAGCGGGAGCCCAAGGGGATGCAGTATTTT.

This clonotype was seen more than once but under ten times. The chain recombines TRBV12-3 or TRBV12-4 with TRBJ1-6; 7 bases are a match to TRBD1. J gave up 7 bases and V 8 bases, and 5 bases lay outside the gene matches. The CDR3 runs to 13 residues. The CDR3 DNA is TGTGCCAGCTCCCAGGGGGTAAATTCACCCCTCCACTTT. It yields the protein CASSQGVNSPLHF.

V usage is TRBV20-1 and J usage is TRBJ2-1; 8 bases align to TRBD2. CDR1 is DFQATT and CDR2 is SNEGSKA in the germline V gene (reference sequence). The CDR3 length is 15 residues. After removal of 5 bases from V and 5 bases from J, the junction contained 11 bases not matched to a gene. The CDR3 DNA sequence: TGCAGTGCTTATTCCCCCCAGCGGGGGCACAATGAGCAGTTCTTC. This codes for CSAYSPQRGHNEQFF.

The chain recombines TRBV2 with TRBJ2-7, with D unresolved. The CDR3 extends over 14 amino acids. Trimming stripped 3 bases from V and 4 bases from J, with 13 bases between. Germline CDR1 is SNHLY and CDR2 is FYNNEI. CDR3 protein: CASSEGIAVYEQYF. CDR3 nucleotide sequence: TGTGCCAGCAGTGAGGGAATTGCCGTGTACGAGCAGTACTTC.

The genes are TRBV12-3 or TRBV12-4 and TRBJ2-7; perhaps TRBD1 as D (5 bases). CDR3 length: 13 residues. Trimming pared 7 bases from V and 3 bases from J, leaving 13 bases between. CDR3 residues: CASKGPGNYEQYF. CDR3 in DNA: TGTGCCAGCAAAGGCCCAGGGAACTACGAGCAGTACTTC.

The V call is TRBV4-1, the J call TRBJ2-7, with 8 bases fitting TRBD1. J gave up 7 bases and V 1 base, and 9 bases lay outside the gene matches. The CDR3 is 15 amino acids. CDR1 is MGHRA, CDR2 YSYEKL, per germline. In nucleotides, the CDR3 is TGCGCCAGCAGCCAAGTAGGCAGGGGGCGCCTGGAGCAGTACTTC. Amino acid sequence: CASSQVGRGRLEQYF.

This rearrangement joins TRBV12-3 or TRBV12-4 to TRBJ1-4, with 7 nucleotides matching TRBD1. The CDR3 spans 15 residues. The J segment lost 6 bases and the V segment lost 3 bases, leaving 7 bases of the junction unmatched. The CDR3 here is CASSFDRAGDEKLFF. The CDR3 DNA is TGTGCCAGCAGTTTTGACAGGGCGGGGGATGAAAAACTGTTTTTT.

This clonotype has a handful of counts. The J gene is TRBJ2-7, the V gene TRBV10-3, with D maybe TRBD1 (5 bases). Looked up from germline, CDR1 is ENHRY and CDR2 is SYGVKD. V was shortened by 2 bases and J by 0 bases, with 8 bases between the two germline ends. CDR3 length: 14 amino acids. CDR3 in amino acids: CAISEARDSYEQYF. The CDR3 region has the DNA TGTGCCATCAGTGAGGCCAGGGACTCCTACGAGCAGTACTTC.

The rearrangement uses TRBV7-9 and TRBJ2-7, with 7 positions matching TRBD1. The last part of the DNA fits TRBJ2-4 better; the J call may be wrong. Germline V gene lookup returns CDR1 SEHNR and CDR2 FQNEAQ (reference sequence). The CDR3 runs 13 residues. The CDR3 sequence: CASSTDRRYIQYF. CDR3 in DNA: TGTGCCAGCAGCACGGACAGGAGGTACATTCAGTACTTC.

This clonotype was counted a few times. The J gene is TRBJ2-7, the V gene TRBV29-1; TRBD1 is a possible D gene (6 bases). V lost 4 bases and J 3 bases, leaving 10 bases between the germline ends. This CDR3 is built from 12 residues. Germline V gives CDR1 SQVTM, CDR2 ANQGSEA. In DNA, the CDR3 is TGCAGCGTTGGGGACATTATCTACGAGCAGTACTTC. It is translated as CSVGDIIYEQYF.

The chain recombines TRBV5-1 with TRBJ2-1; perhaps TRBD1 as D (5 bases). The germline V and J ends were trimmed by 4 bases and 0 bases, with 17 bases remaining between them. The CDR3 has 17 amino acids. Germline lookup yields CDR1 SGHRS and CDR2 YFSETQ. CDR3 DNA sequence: TGCGCCAGCAGCAAAGCAGGGCGGAGCAGCTCCTACAATGAGCAGTTCTTC. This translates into CASSKAGRSSSYNEQFF. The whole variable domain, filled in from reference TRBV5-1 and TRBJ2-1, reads KAGVTQTPRYLIKTRGQQVTLSCSPISGHRSVSWYQQTPGQGLQFLFEYFSETQRNKGNFPGRFSGRQFSNSRSEMNVSTLELGDSALYLCASSKAGRSSSYNEQFFGPGTRLTVL.

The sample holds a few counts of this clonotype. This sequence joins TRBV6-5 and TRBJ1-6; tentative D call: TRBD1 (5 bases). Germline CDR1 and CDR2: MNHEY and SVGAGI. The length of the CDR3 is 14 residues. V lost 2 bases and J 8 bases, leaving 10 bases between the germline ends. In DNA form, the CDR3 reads TGTGCCAGCAGTTACGCAGGGAGGGATTCACCCCTCCACTTT. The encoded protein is CASSYAGRDSPLHF.

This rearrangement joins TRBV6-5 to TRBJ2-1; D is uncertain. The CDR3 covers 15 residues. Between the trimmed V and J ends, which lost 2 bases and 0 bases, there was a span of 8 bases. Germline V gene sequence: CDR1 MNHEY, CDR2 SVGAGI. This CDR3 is CASSYKQPSYNEQFF. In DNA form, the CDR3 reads TGTGCCAGCAGTTACAAACAGCCCTCCTACAATGAGCAGTTCTTC.

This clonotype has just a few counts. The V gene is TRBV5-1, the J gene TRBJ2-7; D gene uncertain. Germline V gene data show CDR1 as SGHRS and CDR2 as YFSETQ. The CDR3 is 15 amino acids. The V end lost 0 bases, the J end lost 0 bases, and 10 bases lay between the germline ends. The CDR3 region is CASSLEAKSSYEQYF. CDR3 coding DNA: TGCGCCAGCAGCTTGGAGGCCAAAAGCTCCTACGAGCAGTACTTC.

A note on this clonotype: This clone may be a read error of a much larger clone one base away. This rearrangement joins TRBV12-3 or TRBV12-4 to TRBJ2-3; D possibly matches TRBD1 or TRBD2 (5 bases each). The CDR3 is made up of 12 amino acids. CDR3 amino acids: CVSSPGPDTQYF. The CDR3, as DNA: TGTGTCAGCAGTCCGGGACCGGACACGCAGTATTTT.

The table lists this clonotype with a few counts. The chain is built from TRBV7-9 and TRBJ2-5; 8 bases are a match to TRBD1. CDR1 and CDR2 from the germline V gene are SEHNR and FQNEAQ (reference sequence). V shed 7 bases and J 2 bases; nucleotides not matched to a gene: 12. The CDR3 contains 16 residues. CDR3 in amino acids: CASKGSSRGHQETQYF. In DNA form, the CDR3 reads TGTGCCAGCAAAGGGTCCAGCAGGGGGCATCAAGAGACCCAGTACTTC.

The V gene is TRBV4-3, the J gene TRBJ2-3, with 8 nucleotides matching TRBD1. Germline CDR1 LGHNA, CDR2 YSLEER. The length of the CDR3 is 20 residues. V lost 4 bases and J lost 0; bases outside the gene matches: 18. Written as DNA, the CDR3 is TGCGCCAGCAGCCCTTCATTCCGGGACAGGAGTTACTCTAGCACAGATACGCAGTATTTT. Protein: CASSPSFRDRSYSSTDTQYF.

The CDR3 coding sequence is TGTGCCAGCAGTGAGGCCGGGGGAAAACTGTTTTTT. This sequence encodes CASSEAGGKLFF. The rearrangement uses TRBV25-1 and TRBJ1-4; D might be TRBD1 (5 bases). Trimming took off 3 bases at V and 10 bases at J, with 9 bases between the two ends. Germline V gene lookup returns CDR1 MGHDK and CDR2 SYGVNS. The CDR3 contains 12 residues.

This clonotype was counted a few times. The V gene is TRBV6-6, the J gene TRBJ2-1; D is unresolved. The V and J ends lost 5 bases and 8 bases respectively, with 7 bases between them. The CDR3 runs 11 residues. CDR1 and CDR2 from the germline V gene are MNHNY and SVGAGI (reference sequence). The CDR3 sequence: CASSTSDEQFF. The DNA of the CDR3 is TGTGCCAGCAGTACCTCAGATGAGCAGTTCTTC.

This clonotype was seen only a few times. The CDR3 DNA sequence: TGTGCCAGCCCAGCCGGCCTAGATACGCAGTATTTT. It encodes CASPAGLDTQYF. J is TRBJ2-3 and V is TRBV12-3 or TRBV12-4; no firm D call. The length of the CDR3 is 12 residues. V was shortened by 8 bases and J by 5 bases, with 11 bases between the two germline ends.

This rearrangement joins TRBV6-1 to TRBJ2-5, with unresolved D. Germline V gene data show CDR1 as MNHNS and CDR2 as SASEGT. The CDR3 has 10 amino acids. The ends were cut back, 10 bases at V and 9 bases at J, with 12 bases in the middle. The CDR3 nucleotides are TGTGCCACCAGGTTTTTGGCCCAGTACTTC. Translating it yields CATRFLAQYF.

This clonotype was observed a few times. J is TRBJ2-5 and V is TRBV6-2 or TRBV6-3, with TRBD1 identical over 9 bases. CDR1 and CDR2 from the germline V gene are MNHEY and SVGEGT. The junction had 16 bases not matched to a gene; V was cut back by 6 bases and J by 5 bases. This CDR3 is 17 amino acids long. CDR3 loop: CASSFIPGQGYQETQYF. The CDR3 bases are TGTGCCAGCAGCTTTATTCCGGGACAGGGTTATCAGGAGACCCAGTACTTC.

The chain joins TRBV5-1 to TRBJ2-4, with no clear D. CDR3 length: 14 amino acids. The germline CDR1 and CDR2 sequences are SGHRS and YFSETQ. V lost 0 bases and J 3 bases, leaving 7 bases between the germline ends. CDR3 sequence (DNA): TGCGCCAGCAGCTTGGGCTCCTACAAAAACATTCAGTACTTC. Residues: CASSLGSYKNIQYF.

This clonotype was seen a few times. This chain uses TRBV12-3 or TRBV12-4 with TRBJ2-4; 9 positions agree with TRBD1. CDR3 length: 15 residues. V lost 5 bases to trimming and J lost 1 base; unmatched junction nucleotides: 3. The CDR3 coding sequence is TGTGCCAGCAGTCCGGACAGGGGCGCCAAAAACATTCAGTACTTC. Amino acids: CASSPDRGAKNIQYF.

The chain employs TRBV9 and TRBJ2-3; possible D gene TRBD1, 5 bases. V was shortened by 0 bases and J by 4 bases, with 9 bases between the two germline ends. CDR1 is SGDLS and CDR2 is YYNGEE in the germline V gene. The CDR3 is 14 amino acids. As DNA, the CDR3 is TGTGCCAGCAGCGTAGATCAGGGCGCAGATACGCAGTATTTT. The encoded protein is CASSVDQGADTQYF. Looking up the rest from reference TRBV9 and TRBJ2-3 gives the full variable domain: DSGVTQTPKHLITATGQRVTLRCSPRSGDLSVYWYQQSLDQGLQFLIQYYNGEERAKGNILERFSAQQFPDLHSELNLSSLELGDSALYFCASSVDQGADTQYFGPGTRLTVL.

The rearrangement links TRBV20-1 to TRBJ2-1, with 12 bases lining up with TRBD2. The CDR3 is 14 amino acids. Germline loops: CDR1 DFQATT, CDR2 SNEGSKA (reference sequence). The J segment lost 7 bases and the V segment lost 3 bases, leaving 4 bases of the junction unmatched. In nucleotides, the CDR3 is TGCAGTGCTAGGACTAGCGGGAGAAAAAATGAGCAGTTCTTC. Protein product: CSARTSGRKNEQFF.